Reported below is one T cell receptor (beta chain). Its target is unknown. This record comes from a study of T cell responses to AZD1222 COVID-19 vaccine. General study results and limits: Clonal diversity may have been underestimated in mostly white British donors. At 160-218 and 743-854, vaccine-associated CD4 TCRs were dominant, and they spanned spike. Vaccination with two AZD1222 doses was followed by a rise in Spike-specific TCR breadth and depth.

Researchers grouped second doses given at about 4 or about 12 weeks into one pool. Using immunoSEQ multiplex PCR, the repertoire was profiled, and TCRdb retains in-frame clones only, with some absent. The repertoire holds under 200,000 clones, with 92% as singletons. The sequence was collected from an adult who received the AZD1222 COVID-19 vaccine. This material consisted of peripheral blood, taken 28 days after the second AZD1222 dose.

In DNA form, the CDR3 reads TGTGCCAGCAGCTGGGGGGACAGACAGAACACTGAAGCTTTCTTT. This encodes CASSWGDRQNTEAFF. The V call is TRBV5-4, the J call TRBJ1-1; 7 nucleotides line up with TRBD1. The CDR3 totals 15 residues. Trimming took 3 bases from V and 1 from J; bases not matched to a gene: 6. CDR1 SGHNT and CDR2 YYREEE come from the germline V gene (reference sequence).